This entry features one T cell receptor (beta chain) sequence. Its cognate antigen is unknown. This sample was taken from a study of T-cell memory formation after mild COVID-19. The study, taken as a whole, reports: Clones that shrank (day 15 to 85) were balanced CD4/CD8, whereas later expanders leaned CD4+.

In TCRdb, the 5' RACE reads were re-called with MiXCR into one record per CDR3 protein. Of fewer than 60,000 distinct CDR3 sequences in the sample, around a quarter were seen once. What was sequenced was PBMCs or a T cell subset sorted from them (not recorded which). The TCR comes from a man younger than 30 who had mild COVID-19 (a few samples of this study predate the infection). Cell type and time point are not known.

The CDR3 bases are TGCGCCAGCAGCCGCGGGAAGAAGTCGGTTGAAGCTTTCTTT. Translated: CASSRGKKSVEAFF. The chain carries TRBV5-1 and TRBJ1-1; D gene uncertain. The CDR3 loop spans 14 amino acids. Germline V gives CDR1 SGHRS, CDR2 YFSETQ. Trimming shortened V by 4 bases and J by 7 bases, and 17 bases separated the two germline ends.